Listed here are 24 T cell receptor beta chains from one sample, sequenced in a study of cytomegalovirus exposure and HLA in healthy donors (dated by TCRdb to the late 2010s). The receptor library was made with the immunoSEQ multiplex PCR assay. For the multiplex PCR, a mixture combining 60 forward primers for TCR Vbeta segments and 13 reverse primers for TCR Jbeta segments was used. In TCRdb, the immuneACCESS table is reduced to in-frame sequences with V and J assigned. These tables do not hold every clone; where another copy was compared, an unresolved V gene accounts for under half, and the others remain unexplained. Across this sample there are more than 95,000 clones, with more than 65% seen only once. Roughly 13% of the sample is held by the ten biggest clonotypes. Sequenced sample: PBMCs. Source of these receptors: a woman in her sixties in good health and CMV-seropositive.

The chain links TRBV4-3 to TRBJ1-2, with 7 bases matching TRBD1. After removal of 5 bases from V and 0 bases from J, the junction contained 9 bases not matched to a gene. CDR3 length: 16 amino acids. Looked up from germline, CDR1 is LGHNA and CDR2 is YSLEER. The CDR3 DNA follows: TGCGCCAGCAGCAAACACAGGGGTTTTACTAACTATGGCTACACCTTC. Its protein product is CASSKHRGFTNYGYTF.

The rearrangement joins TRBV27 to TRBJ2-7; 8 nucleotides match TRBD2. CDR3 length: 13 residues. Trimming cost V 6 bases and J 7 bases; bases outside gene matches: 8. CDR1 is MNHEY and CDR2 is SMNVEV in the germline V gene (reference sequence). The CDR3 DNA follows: TGTGCCAGCAGCCCCAACGGGGGGGAGGAGCAGTACTTC. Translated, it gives CASSPNGGEEQYF.

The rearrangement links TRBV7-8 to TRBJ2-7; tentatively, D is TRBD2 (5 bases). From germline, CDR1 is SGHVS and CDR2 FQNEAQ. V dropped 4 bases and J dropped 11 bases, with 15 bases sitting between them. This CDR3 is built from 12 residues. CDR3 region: CASSSRDSKEYF. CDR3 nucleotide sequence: TGTGCCAGCAGCTCGAGGGATAGCAAGGAGTACTTC.

CDR3 residues: CASSPGTAYNSPLHF. DNA of the CDR3: TGTGCCAGCAGCCCTGGGACAGCTTATAATTCACCCCTCCACTTT. The gene calls are TRBV6-5 and TRBJ1-6; 7 bases match TRBD1. CDR3 size: 15 residues. The trim removed 6 bases at V and 4 bases at J, leaving 6 bases unmatched. Germline V gene data show CDR1 as MNHEY and CDR2 as SVGAGI.

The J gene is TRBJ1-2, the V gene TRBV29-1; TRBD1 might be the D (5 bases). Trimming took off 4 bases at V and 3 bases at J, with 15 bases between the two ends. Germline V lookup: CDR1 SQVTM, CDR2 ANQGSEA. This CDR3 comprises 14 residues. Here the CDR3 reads CSVVGLLGDYGYTF. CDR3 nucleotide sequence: TGCAGCGTTGTAGGTTTGTTAGGGGACTATGGCTACACCTTC.

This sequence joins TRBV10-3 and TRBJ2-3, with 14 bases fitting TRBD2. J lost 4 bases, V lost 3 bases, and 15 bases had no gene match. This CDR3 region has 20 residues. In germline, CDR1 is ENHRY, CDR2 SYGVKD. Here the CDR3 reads CAISDPDKGLAGVSPDTQYF. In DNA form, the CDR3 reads TGTGCCATCAGTGACCCAGACAAGGGACTAGCGGGGGTGTCGCCAGATACGCAGTATTTT.

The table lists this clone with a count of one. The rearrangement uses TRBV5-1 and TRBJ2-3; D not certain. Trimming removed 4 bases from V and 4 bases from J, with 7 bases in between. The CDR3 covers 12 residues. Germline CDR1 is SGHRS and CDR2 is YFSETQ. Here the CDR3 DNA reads TGCGCCAGCAGCCCCGGTTCAGATACGCAGTATTTT. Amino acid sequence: CASSPGSDTQYF.

The CDR3 DNA is TGTGCCAGTAGTACAGGACAGGCCGCAAATGAAAAACTGTTTTTT. Its translation: CASSTGQAANEKLFF. The chain joins TRBV19 to TRBJ1-4; TRBD1 matches at 7 bases. The germline V gene encodes CDR1 LNHDA and CDR2 SQIVND (reference sequence). After removal of 4 bases from V and 5 bases from J, the junction contained 7 bases not matched to a gene. The CDR3 has 15 residues.

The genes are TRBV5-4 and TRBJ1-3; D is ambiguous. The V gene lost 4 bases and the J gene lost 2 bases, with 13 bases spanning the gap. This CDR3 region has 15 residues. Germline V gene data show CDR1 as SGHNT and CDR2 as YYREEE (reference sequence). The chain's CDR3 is CASSPDGSPGNTIYF. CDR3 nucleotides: TGTGCCAGCAGCCCCGACGGGTCCCCTGGAAACACCATATATTTT.

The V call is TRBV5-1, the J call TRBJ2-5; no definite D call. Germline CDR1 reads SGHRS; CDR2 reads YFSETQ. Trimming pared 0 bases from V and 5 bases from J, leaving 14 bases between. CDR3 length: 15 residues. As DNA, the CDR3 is TGCGCCAGCAGCTTGGCCACGCAGGCTGGGGAGACCCAGTACTTC. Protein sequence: CASSLATQAGETQYF.

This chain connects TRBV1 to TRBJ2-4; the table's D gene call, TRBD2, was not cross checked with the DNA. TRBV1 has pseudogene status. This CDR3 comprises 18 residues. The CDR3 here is CTSSQAGLAGVGLNIQYF. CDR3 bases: TGCACCAGCAGCCAAGCGGGACTAGCGGGAGTGGGGTTGAACATTCAGTACTTC.

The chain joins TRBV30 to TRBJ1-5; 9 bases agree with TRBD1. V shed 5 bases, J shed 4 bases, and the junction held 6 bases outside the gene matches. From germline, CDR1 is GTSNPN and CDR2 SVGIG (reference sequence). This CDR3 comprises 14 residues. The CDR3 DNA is TGTGCCTGGGGGGGACAGGGCCTAAATCAGCCCCAGCATTTT. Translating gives CAWGGQGLNQPQHF.

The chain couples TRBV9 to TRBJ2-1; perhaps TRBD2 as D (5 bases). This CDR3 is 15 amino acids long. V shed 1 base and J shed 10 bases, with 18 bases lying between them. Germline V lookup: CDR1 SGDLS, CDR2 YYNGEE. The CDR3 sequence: CASSVRAASSGEQFF. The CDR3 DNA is TGTGCCAGCAGCGTACGAGCGGCCTCGTCGGGGGAGCAGTTCTTC. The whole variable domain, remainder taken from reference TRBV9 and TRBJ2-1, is DSGVTQTPKHLITATGQRVTLRCSPRSGDLSVYWYQQSLDQGLQFLIQYYNGEERAKGNILERFSAQQFPDLHSELNLSSLELGDSALYFCASSVRAASSGEQFFGPGTRLTVL.

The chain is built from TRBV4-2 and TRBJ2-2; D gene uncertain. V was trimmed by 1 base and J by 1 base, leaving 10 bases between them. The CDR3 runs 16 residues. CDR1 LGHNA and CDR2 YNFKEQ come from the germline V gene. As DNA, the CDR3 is TGTGCCAGCAGCCAAGTGCAGCGAGTGAACACCGGGGAGCTGTTTTTT. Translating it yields CASSQVQRVNTGELFF.

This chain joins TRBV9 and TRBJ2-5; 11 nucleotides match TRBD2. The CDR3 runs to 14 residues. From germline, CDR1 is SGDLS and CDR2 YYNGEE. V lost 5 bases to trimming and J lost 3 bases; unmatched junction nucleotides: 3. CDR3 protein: CASSKTSGEETQYF. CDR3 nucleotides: TGTGCCAGCAGTAAGACTAGCGGGGAAGAGACCCAGTACTTC. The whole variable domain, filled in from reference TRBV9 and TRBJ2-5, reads DSGVTQTPKHLITATGQRVTLRCSPRSGDLSVYWYQQSLDQGLQFLIQYYNGEERAKGNILERFSAQQFPDLHSELNLSSLELGDSALYFCASSKTSGEETQYFGPGTRLLVL.

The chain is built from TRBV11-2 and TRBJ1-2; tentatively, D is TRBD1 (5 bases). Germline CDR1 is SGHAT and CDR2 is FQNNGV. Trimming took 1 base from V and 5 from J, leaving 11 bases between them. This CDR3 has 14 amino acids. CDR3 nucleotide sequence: TGTGCCAGCAGCTTAGGGGTGGACAATTATGGCTACACCTTC. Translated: CASSLGVDNYGYTF. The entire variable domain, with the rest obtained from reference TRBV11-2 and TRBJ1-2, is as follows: EAGVAQSPRYKIIEKRQSVAFWCNPISGHATLYWYQQILGQGPKLLIQFQNNGVVDDSQLPKDRFSAERLKGVDSTLKIQPAKLEDSAVYLCASSLGVDNYGYTFGSGTRLTVV.

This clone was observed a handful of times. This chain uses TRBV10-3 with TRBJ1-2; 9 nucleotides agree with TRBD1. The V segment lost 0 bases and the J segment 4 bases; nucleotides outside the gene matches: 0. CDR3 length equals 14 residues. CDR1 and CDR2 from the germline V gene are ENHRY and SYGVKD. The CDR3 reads CAISESTGGYGYTF. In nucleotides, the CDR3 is TGTGCCATCAGTGAGTCGACAGGGGGCTATGGCTACACCTTC.

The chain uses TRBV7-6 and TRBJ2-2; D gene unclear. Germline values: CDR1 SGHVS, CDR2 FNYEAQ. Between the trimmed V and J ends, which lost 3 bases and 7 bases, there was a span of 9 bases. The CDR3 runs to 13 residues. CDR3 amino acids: CASSLSVDGELFF. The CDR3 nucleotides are TGTGCCAGCAGCTTGAGCGTGGACGGGGAGCTGTTTTTT.

The DNA for the CDR3 is TGTGCCAGCAGCTTGGAAACAGGGGTTAACAATGAGCAGTTCTTC. Protein sequence: CASSLETGVNNEQFF. The V and J genes are TRBV5-6 and TRBJ2-1; 7 bases align to TRBD1. The CDR3 is 15 amino acids. The germline V gene has CDR1 SGHDT and CDR2 YYEEEE. With V trimmed by 0 bases and J by 5 bases, 5 bases remained unmatched. Complete variable domain (other parts from reference TRBV5-6 and TRBJ2-1): DAGVTQSPTHLIKTRGQQVTLRCSPKSGHDTVSWYQQALGQGPQFIFQYYEEEERQRGNFPDRFSGHQFPNYSSELNVNALLLGDSALYLCASSLETGVNNEQFFGPGTRLTVL.

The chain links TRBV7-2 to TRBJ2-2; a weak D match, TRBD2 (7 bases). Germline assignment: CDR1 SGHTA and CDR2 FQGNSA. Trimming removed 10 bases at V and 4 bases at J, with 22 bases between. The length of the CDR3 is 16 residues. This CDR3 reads CATAGRGARVTGELFF. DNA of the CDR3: TGTGCCACTGCGGGCCGGGGGGCCCGAGTCACCGGGGAGCTGTTTTTT.

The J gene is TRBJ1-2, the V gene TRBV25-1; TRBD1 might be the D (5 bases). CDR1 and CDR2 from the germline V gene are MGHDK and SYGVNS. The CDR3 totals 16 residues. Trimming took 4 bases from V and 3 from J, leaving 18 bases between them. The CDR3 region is CASSVTFGGRDYGYTF. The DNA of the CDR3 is TGTGCCAGCAGTGTGACCTTTGGGGGGAGGGACTATGGCTACACCTTC.

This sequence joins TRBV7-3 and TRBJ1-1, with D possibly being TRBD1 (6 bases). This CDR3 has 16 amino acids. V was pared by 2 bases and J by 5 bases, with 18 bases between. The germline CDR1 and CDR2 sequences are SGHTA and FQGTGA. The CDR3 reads CASSLGPPGDGTEAFF. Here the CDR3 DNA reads TGTGCCAGCAGCTTAGGTCCCCCAGGGGATGGGACTGAAGCTTTCTTT.

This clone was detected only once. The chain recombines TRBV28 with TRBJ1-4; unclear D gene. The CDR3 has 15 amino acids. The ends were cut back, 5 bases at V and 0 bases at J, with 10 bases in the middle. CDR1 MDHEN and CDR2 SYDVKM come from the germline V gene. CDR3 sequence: CASSGVGATNEKLFF. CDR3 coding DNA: TGTGCCAGCAGTGGAGTGGGTGCAACTAATGAAAAACTGTTTTTT.

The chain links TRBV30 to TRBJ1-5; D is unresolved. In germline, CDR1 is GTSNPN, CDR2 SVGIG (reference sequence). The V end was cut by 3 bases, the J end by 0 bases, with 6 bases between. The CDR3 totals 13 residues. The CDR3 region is CAWSTTSNQPQHF. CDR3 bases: TGTGCCTGGAGCACAACTAGCAATCAGCCCCAGCATTTT.